This T cell receptor beta chain was found in a study of memory CD4+ T cells and cytomegalovirus serostatus. Whole-study context: Healthy Belgian adult donors included fewer than 10 CMV-positive and fewer than 25 CMV-negative people. Study-wide results and limits: The CMV-associated TCR signature appears largely within the CD4+ memory repertoire.

As concerns this clone: Its antigen is undetermined.

Single viable CD3+CD4+CD8-CD45RO+ cells were sorted as the memory CD4+ T cells. Total CD4+ T cells were enriched by CD4 positive selection. The table came from immunoSEQ multiplex PCR; TCRdb's copy has only in-frame clones and leaves some out. The sample has tens of thousands of clones, around 85% seen once; the top ten hold less than 0.95%. The germline gives CDR1 MNHNS, CDR2 SASEGT. The CDR3 runs 14 residues. Trimming took off 5 bases at V and 4 bases at J, with 11 bases between the two ends. The gene calls are TRBV6-1 and TRBJ2-2; maybe TRBD1 (6 bases). Input material: memory CD4+ T cells from blood. This clonotype was sampled from an adult in good health and CMV-seronegative. CDR3 sequence: CASSFGTRTGELFF. Here the CDR3 DNA reads TGTGCCAGCAGTTTCGGGACACGCACCGGGGAGCTGTTTTTT.